This T cell receptor (beta chain) was found in a study of blood T cell repertoires in COVID-19. V was trimmed by 3 bases and J by 0 bases, leaving 11 bases between them. CDR1 and CDR2 (germline): MDHEN, SYDVKM. CDR3 length equals 16 residues. This clone was recorded once. Generated by immunoSEQ multiplex PCR, the TCRdb table keeps only in-frame clones and is missing some. The sample shows more than 400,000 clones, 90% of them seen only once. This receptor was obtained from a man aged 18-30 years who had recovered from COVID-19. Material: PBMCs or T cells enriched from blood (not recorded which). J is TRBJ1-4 and V is TRBV28; no reliable D call. CDR3 DNA sequence: TGTGCCAGCAGTTTCGGAGGGCAGGCAACTAATGAAAAACTGTTTTTT. Its translation: CASSFGGQATNEKLFF. Full variable domain (outside the CDR3, taken from reference TRBV28 and TRBJ1-4): DVKVTQSSRYLVKRTGEKVFLECVQDMDHENMFWYRQDPGLGLRLIYFSYDVKMKEKGDIPEGYSVSREKKERFSLILESASTNQTSMYLCASSFGGQATNEKLFFGSGTQLSVL.